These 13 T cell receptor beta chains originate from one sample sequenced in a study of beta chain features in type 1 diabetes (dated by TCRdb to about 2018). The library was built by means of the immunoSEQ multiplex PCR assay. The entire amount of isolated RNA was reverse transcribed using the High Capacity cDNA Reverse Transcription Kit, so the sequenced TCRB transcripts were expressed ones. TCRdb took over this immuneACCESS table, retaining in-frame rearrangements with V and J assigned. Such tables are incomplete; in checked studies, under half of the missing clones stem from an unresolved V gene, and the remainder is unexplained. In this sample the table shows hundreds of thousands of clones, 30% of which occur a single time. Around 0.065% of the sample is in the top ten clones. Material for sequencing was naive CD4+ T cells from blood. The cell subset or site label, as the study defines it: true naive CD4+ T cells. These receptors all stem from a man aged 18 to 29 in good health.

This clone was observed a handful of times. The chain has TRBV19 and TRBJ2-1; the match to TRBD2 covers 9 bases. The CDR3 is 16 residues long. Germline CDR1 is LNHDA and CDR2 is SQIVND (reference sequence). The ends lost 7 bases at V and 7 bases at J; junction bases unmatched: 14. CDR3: CASIAPGGRAENEQFF. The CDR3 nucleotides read TGTGCCAGTATAGCCCCAGGCGGGAGGGCCGAGAATGAGCAGTTCTTC.

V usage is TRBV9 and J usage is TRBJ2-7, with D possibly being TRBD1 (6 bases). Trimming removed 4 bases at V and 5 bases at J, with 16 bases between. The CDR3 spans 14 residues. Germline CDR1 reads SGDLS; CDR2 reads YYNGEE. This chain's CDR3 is CASSPEPGDHEQYF. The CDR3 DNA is TGTGCCAGCAGCCCAGAGCCAGGGGACCACGAGCAGTACTTC. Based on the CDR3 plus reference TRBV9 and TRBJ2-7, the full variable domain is DSGVTQTPKHLITATGQRVTLRCSPRSGDLSVYWYQQSLDQGLQFLIQYYNGEERAKGNILERFSAQQFPDLHSELNLSSLELGDSALYFCASSPEPGDHEQYFGPGTRLTVT.

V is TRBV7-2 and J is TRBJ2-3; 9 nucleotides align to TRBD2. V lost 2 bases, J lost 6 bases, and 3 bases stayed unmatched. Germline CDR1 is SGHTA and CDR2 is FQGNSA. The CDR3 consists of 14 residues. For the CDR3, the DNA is TGTGCCAGCAGCTTACAGGCGGGAGGGGATACGCAGTATTTT. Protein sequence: CASSLQAGGDTQYF.

Written as DNA, the CDR3 is TGTGCCAGCAGCTTAACCGGGACTAGCAACGAGCAGTACTTC. It specifies CASSLTGTSNEQYF. This chain connects TRBV7-3 to TRBJ2-7; 9 nucleotides line up with TRBD2. V was clipped by 0 bases and J by 5 bases; unmatched bases: 2. The CDR3 contains 14 residues. CDR1 and CDR2 (germline): SGHTA, FQGTGA.

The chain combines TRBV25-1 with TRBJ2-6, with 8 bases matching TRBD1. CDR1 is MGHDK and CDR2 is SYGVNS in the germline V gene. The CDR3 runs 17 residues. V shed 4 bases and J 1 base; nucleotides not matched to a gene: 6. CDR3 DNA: TGTGCCAGCAGTGGGGACAGGTTAAGTTCTGGGGCCAACGTCCTGACTTTC. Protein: CASSGDRLSSGANVLTF.

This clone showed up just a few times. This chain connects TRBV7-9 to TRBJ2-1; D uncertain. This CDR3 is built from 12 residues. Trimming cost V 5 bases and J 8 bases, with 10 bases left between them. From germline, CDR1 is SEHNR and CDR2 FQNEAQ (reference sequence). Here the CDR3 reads CASSLYGYEQFF. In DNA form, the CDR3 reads TGTGCCAGCAGCCTCTATGGTTATGAGCAGTTCTTC.

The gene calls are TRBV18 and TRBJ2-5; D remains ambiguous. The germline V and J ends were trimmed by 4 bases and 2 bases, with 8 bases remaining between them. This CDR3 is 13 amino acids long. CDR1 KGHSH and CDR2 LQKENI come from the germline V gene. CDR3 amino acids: CASSLRIQETQYF. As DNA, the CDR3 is TGTGCCAGCTCACTCCGGATTCAAGAGACCCAGTACTTC. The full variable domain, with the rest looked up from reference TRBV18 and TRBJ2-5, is NAGVMQNPRHLVRRRGQEARLRCSPMKGHSHVYWYRQLPEEGLKFMVYLQKENIIDESGMPKERFSAEFPKEGPSILRIQQVVRGDSAAYFCASSLRIQETQYFGPGTRLLVL.

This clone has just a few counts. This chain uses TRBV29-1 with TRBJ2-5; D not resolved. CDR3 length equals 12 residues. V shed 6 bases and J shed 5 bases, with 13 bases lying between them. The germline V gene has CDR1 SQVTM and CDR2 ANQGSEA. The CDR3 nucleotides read TGCAGCGTCGTAGATGGTGGGGAGACCCAGTACTTC. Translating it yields CSVVDGGETQYF.

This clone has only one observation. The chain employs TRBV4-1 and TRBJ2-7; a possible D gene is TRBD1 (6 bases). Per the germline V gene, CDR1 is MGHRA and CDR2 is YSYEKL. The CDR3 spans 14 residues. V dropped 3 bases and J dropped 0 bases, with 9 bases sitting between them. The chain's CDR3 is CASSHEDSSYEQYF. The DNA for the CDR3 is TGCGCCAGCAGCCATGAGGACAGCTCCTACGAGCAGTACTTC.

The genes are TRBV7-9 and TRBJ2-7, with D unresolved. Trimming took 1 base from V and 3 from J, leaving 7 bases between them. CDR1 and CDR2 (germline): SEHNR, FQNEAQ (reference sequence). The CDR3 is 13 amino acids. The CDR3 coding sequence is TGTGCCAGCAGCTTAGAGTCAGTCTACGAGCAGTACTTC. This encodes CASSLESVYEQYF.

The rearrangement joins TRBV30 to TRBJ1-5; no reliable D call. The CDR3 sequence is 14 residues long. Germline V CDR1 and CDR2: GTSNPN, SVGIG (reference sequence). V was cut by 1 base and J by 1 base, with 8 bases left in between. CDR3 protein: CAWSAVRSNQPQHF. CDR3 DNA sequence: TGTGCCTGGAGTGCGGTAAGGAGCAATCAGCCCCAGCATTTT.

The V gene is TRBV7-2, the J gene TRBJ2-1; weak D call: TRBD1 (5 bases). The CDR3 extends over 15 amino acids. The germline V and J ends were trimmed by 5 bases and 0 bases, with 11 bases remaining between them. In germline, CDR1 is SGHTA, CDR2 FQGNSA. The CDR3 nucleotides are TGTGCCAGCAGCCCCCCCCAGGGCTCCTACAATGAGCAGTTCTTC. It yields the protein CASSPPQGSYNEQFF.

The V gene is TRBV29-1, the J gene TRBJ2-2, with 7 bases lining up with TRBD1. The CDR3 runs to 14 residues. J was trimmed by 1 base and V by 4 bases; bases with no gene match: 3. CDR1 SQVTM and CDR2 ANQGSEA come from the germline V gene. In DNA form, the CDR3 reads TGCAGCGTTGTCCGGACAGGGAACACCGGGGAGCTGTTTTTT. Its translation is CSVVRTGNTGELFF.